This paragraph covers one TCR beta chain sequence. The antigen is undetermined. The sample originates from a study of type 1 regulatory T cells. On the study more broadly: T-allo10 is a Tr1-enriched, alloantigen-specific CD4 T cell product made in vitro. Study-wide points: Compared with non-Tr1 cells, Tr1 cells showed a narrower TCR repertoire.

A single record per CDR3 protein comes from TCRdb applying MiXCR to the reads. The sample lists about 67,000 distinct CDR3 sequences; roughly half were seen once. Sequencing input: cultured non-Tr1 T cells, either the whole culture or a sorted T cell fraction (not recorded which). The receptor's source is a human donor in good health.

The CDR3 region has the DNA TGTGCCAGCAGTTTTTATGGGTTCTCTGGAAACACCATATATTTT. Amino acids: CASSFYGFSGNTIYF. The chain uses TRBV28 and TRBJ1-3, with D unresolved. Germline V gives CDR1 MDHEN, CDR2 SYDVKM. This CDR3 spans 15 amino acids. V was cut by 3 bases and J by 0 bases, with 9 bases left in between.